Detailed here is one T cell receptor beta chain. The data were taken from a study of blood T cell repertoires in COVID-19. Study-wide background: There were acute and convalescent COVID-19 samples, and they came from the United States, Italy and Spain. T cells, B-cell-depleted T cells, or PBMCs supplied cDNA or gDNA.

The V segment lost 5 bases and the J segment 8 bases; nucleotides outside the gene matches: 10. The CDR3 is 15 residues long. Germline V gene data show CDR1 as MNHEY and CDR2 as SVGEGT. Per the original methods: Estimation of nucleated cell counts was performed using reference gene primer amplification. Some clones are missing from TCRdb's copy, which holds only in-frame ones; the method was immunoSEQ multiplex PCR. The V and J calls and clone size come from that table; D and trimming were worked out from the DNA. In the table there are approximately 73,000 clones, roughly four fifths of which are singletons.

The rearrangement joins TRBV6-2 or TRBV6-3 to TRBJ1-2; 11 bases line up with TRBD1. The TCR was taken from a woman aged 70-85 years with acute or convalescent COVID-19. Sequencing was performed on peripheral blood. The CDR3 nucleotides are TGTGCCAGCAGTAAGCCCGGACAGGGGGCATCGGGCTACACCTTC. It specifies CASSKPGQGASGYTF.